Listed below are T cell receptor beta chains from one sample, sequenced in a study of cytomegalovirus exposure and HLA in healthy donors. TCRdb's table, derived via immunoSEQ multiplex PCR, lists solely in-frame clones and lacks some. The sample yields 200,000 or so clones, 82% seen once. The material sequenced was PBMCs. These receptors were collected from a woman aged 45-65 years in good health and CMV-seropositive. The CDR3 runs from the conserved cysteine through the conserved F or W. The order of the fields is V gene, D gene, J gene, CDR3 length, CDR3 protein. A D gene is named only where the DNA matches it firmly.

TRBV6-1	NA	TRBJ1-2	14	CASSEGGSNYGYTF
TRBV4-1	TRBD2	TRBJ2-3	15	CASSRATSWTDTQYF
TRBV9	NA	TRBJ1-2	15	CASSVEGVGHYGYTF
TRBV28	NA	TRBJ1-1	14	CASSLTGPNTEAFF
TRBV6-1	TRBD1	TRBJ2-5	15	CASSVGQGYGETQYF
TRBV2	NA	TRBJ1-1	14	CASWGGGARTEAFF
TRBV5-4	TRBD1	TRBJ2-7	14	CASSLRTGSNEQYF
TRBV5-8	TRBD1	TRBJ2-2	14	CASSPGQGNGELFF
TRBV10-3	TRBD1	TRBJ1-2	16	CAISESGDRGSYGYTF
TRBV28	NA	TRBJ1-3	14	CASSLSQGWNTIYF
TRBV28	TRBD2	TRBJ2-1	15	CASSFGTSGRNEQFF
TRBV2	NA	TRBJ2-1	17	CASSEIGQATAHNEQFF
TRBV7-9	TRBD1	TRBJ2-7	14	CASRSGTGGEEQYF
TRBV6-6	NA	TRBJ2-7	12	CASSSSSYEQYF
TRBV7-9	TRBD2	TRBJ2-1	16	CASSLAVAGDHNEQFF
TRBV5-5	NA	TRBJ2-1	15	CASSLFGLPGNEQFF
TRBV9	NA	TRBJ1-1	16	CASSVGLSGQNTEAFF
TRBV6-5	NA	TRBJ1-3	16	CASSLFQGSSGNTIYF
TRBV10-3	TRBD2	TRBJ2-7	14	CATAPLAGAYEQYF
TRBV2	TRBD2	TRBJ2-1	15	CASSPTSGGANEQFF
TRBV7-8	NA	TRBJ1-5	14	CASSREDSNQPQHF
TRBV19	TRBD1	TRBJ1-1	13	CASSIGQGAEAFF
TRBV19	NA	TRBJ1-2	13	CASRERGAGGYTF
TRBV6-1	NA	TRBJ1-1	13	CASILRAGSEAFF